This TCR beta chain was recovered during a study of CD8+ T cells in alopecia areata. Study background: Tofacitinib was given for 6 to 18 months, then stopped for 6 months.

cDNA reverse transcribed from extracted RNA served as the sequencing template. TCRdb keeps only in-frame clones here, not all; method: immunoSEQ multiplex PCR. Here the sample spans about 200,000 clones, approximately 52% being singletons. V lost 4 bases, J lost 0 bases, and 16 bases lay in between. CDR1 and CDR2 (germline): MNHEY, SMNVEV (reference sequence). The CDR3 extends over 16 amino acids. This sequence originates from a human donor with alopecia areata. The specimen comprised CD4+ T cells sorted from blood, sampled at week 0. V gene TRBV27 combines with J gene TRBJ2-7; tentatively, D is TRBD1 (6 bases). This CDR3 reads CASSSYRDTGSYEQYF. In DNA form, the CDR3 reads TGTGCCAGCAGTTCCTACCGGGACACCGGCTCCTACGAGCAGTACTTC.